This is a list of T cell receptor beta chains from one sample in a study of cytomegalovirus exposure and HLA in healthy donors. Measured with immunoSEQ multiplex PCR; TCRdb has only the in-frame clones, and not every one. The sample contains some 200,000 clones, 70% to 80% of which appear only once. The sample consisted of PBMCs. The source of these receptors is a woman between 55 and 75 years old in good health and CMV-seropositive. Both conserved end residues are part of each CDR3. The order of the fields is V gene, CDR3 protein.

V: TRBV27
CDR3: CASSSLATGENTEAFF

V: TRBV7-2
CDR3: CASSFRTGANYGYTF

V: TRBV19
CDR3: CASRSRPGVDYGYTF

V: TRBV28
CDR3: CASSSRSSEKLFF

V: TRBV11-2
CDR3: CASSLDLVYTIYF

V: TRBV15
CDR3: CATSRDRAGGPYEQYF

V: TRBV7-6
CDR3: CASSLNGGSVNTIYF

V: TRBV7-2
CDR3: CASRMGHHDNEKLFF

V: TRBV6-1
CDR3: CASSEPGVSYEQYF

V: TRBV5-8
CDR3: CASSPRTRRNYGYTF

V: TRBV7-7
CDR3: CASSLEASGGAYSSTDTQYF

V: TRBV10-1
CDR3: CASSDPGEGITEQYF

V: TRBV19
CDR3: CASSTRTGELFF

V: TRBV18
CDR3: CASSRGPNEKLFF

V: TRBV19
CDR3: CASSIVRRGGDEQFF

V: TRBV9
CDR3: CASSVGQGGLGYGYTF

V: TRBV9
CDR3: CASSAGISGGANEQFF

V: TRBV28
CDR3: CATRWSHTEAFF

V: TRBV11-2
CDR3: CASSLRQIMNTEAFF

V: TRBV30
CDR3: CAWSPGGASYNEQFF

V: TRBV7-3
CDR3: CASSLGGLETQYF

V: TRBV2
CDR3: CASRPTGGRLGEQYF

V: TRBV10-2
CDR3: CASSGAFNYGYTF

V: TRBV7-2
CDR3: CASSNPLGQGTDYNSPLHF

V: TRBV7-9
CDR3: CASNGGNYEQYF

V: TRBV6-6
CDR3: CASSSEGQGHEKLFF

V: TRBV7-2
CDR3: CASTHRSEGGGQFF

V: TRBV6-5
CDR3: CASSYGGLPYGYTF

V: TRBV5-8
CDR3: CASSRRDSGGDEQYF

V: TRBV19
CDR3: CASSIPTLTDLYNEQFF

V: TRBV27
CDR3: CASRPTMIGTQYF

V: TRBV5-6
CDR3: CASSPQGVQETQYF

V: TRBV5-1
CDR3: CASSLVPGGAYEQYF

V: TRBV30
CDR3: CAWGRDTAGNTIYF

V: TRBV5-8
CDR3: CASSAYQGYSQPQHF

V: TRBV28
CDR3: CASSSGQEYGYTF

V: TRBV29-1
CDR3: CSVLREGEAFF

V: TRBV6-6
CDR3: CASSYRGSQPQHF

V: TRBV7-9
CDR3: CASSRTGVGAFF

V: TRBV28
CDR3: CASTIDINYEQYF

V: TRBV7-2
CDR3: CASSFGQGAPQHF

V: TRBV19
CDR3: CASSIPDRGHTGELFF

V: TRBV5-8
CDR3: CASSSGTGGYTF

V: TRBV7-9
CDR3: CASRSTRVRGANVLTF

V: TRBV27
CDR3: CASSTQGTISYEQYF

V: TRBV5-4
CDR3: CASSLGRGRDDYGYTF